These 30 T cell receptor beta chains came from one sample sequenced in a study of blood T cell repertoires in COVID-19. Some clones are missing from TCRdb's copy, which holds only in-frame ones; the method was immunoSEQ multiplex PCR. The table includes 200,000 to 250,000 clones, 82% detected once. Sequenced: PBMCs or T cells enriched from blood (not recorded which). All receptors derive from a woman aged 55-70 years who had recovered from COVID-19.

The chain is built from TRBV12-3 or TRBV12-4 and TRBJ1-5; TRBD1 is a possible D gene (5 bases). The CDR3 covers 13 residues. The V end lost 5 bases, the J end lost 6 bases, and 11 bases lay between the germline ends. CDR3 coding DNA: TGTGCCAGCAGTAGGGGAGGGATTCAGCCCCAGCATTTT. Encoded protein: CASSRGGIQPQHF.

For the CDR3, the DNA is TGTGCCAGCAGTTACAGGGGACAGGGGGCCGAGCAGTACTTC. The encoded protein is CASSYRGQGAEQYF. The genes are TRBV6-5 and TRBJ2-7; 12 bases agree with TRBD1. Germline CDR1 is MNHEY and CDR2 is SVGAGI. V trimming: 2 bases; J trimming: 6 bases; junction bases outside the gene matches: 2. The CDR3 runs to 14 residues.

The chain joins TRBV19 to TRBJ1-1; D is possibly TRBD1 (5 bases). The CDR3 sequence is 14 residues long. Trimming took off 3 bases at V and 2 bases at J, with 10 bases between the two ends. Germline V gives CDR1 LNHDA, CDR2 SQIVND (reference sequence). CDR3 sequence: CASSIGHPNTEAFF. The CDR3 nucleotides read TGTGCCAGTAGTATCGGACACCCAAACACTGAAGCTTTCTTT.

This clone was observed many times. The chain uses TRBV7-9 and TRBJ2-7, with D hard to call. V dropped 10 bases and J dropped 7 bases, with 17 bases sitting between them. CDR1 is SEHNR, CDR2 FQNEAQ, per germline (reference sequence). The CDR3 consists of 12 residues. This chain's CDR3 is CAIEDPSTEQYF. The CDR3 DNA follows: TGTGCCATCGAGGATCCCAGTACGGAGCAGTACTTC. Full variable domain (outside the CDR3, taken from reference TRBV7-9 and TRBJ2-7): DTGVSQNPRHKITKRGQNVTFRCDPISEHNRLYWYRQTLGQGPEFLTYFQNEAQLEKSRLLSDRFSAERPKGSFSTLEIQRTEQGDSAMYLCAIEDPSTEQYFGPGTRLTVT.

This clone was recorded only once. The V gene is TRBV14, the J gene TRBJ2-5, with 11 bases aligning to TRBD1. Germline V CDR1 and CDR2: SGHDN, FVKESK. CDR3 length: 15 residues. The J segment lost 3 bases and the V segment lost 4 bases, leaving 4 bases of the junction unmatched. CDR3 loop: CASSRRTGGKETQYF. The DNA for the CDR3 is TGTGCCAGCAGCCGGAGGACAGGGGGCAAAGAGACCCAGTACTTC.

The rearrangement links TRBV5-6 to TRBJ1-2, with unresolved D. Germline CDR1 and CDR2: SGHDT and YYEEEE. The CDR3 contains 12 residues. Trimming pared 0 bases from V and 12 bases from J, leaving 12 bases between. The CDR3 DNA sequence: TGTGCCAGCAGCTTGGTCGGTCCGCTCCACACCTTC. Translation: CASSLVGPLHTF.

The gene calls are TRBV7-2 and TRBJ1-5; D is possibly TRBD1 (6 bases). The CDR3 has 13 amino acids. CDR1 is SGHTA and CDR2 is FQGNSA in the germline V gene. Between the trimmed V and J ends, which lost 5 bases and 7 bases, there was a span of 12 bases. CDR3 DNA: TGTGCCAGCAGCATTCAGGGGCGGCAGCCCCAGCATTTT. Protein sequence: CASSIQGRQPQHF.

This chain connects TRBV29-1 to TRBJ2-7; D is unclear. The CDR3 loop spans 11 amino acids. With 5 bases removed from V and 2 bases from J, the gap between germline ends came to 7 bases. Germline V CDR1 and CDR2: SQVTM, ANQGSEA. For the CDR3, the DNA is TGCAGCGTTTACACAGCCTACGAGCAGTACTTC. This gives the protein CSVYTAYEQYF.

There are a few counts of this clone. The chain recombines TRBV7-2 with TRBJ2-2; 7 bases are a match to TRBD1. After removal of 4 bases from V and 0 bases from J, the junction contained 2 bases not matched to a gene. The germline gives CDR1 SGHTA, CDR2 FQGNSA. This CDR3 contains 15 residues. For the CDR3, the DNA is TGTGCCAGCAGCTATGGGACAGCGAACACCGGGGAGCTGTTTTTT. Translated, it gives CASSYGTANTGELFF.

The chain is built from TRBV6-2 or TRBV6-3 and TRBJ1-5; tentatively, D is TRBD1 (6 bases). CDR1 and CDR2 (germline): MNHEY, SVGEGT. CDR3 length: 14 amino acids. V was clipped by 5 bases and J by 1 base, with 9 bases between them. CDR3 region: CASSGGHSNQPQHF. The CDR3 region has the DNA TGTGCCAGCAGTGGGGGACACAGCAATCAGCCCCAGCATTTT.

V usage is TRBV28 and J usage is TRBJ2-7; 9 bases map to TRBD1. The CDR3 contains 14 residues. CDR1 and CDR2 from the germline V gene are MDHEN and SYDVKM. J gave up 5 bases and V 5 bases, and 7 bases lay outside the gene matches. CDR3 bases: TGTGCCAGCAGTACGACCGGGACAGGGAACGAGCAGTACTTC. It is translated as CASSTTGTGNEQYF.

This chain links TRBV27 with TRBJ2-7, with 7 bases that match TRBD2. Trimming cost V 2 bases and J 7 bases; bases outside gene matches: 2. Germline V gene sequence: CDR1 MNHEY, CDR2 SMNVEV (reference sequence). The CDR3 has 12 residues. The chain's CDR3 is CASSLMGGEQYF. As DNA, the CDR3 is TGTGCCAGCAGTTTAATGGGAGGGGAGCAGTACTTC.

The V and J genes are TRBV11-2 and TRBJ1-2; possibly TRBD1 for D (6 bases). The CDR3 totals 15 residues. The germline V gene encodes CDR1 SGHAT and CDR2 FQNNGV. Trimming removed 4 bases at V and 0 bases at J, with 12 bases between. The CDR3 bases are TGTGCCAGCAGCTCACTGGGGACACCTAACTATGGCTACACCTTC. Amino acid sequence: CASSSLGTPNYGYTF.

The rearrangement links TRBV6-5 to TRBJ2-3; no reliable D call. The germline gives CDR1 MNHEY, CDR2 SVGAGI. V lost 0 bases to trimming and J lost 2 bases, with 6 bases between them. This CDR3 has 14 residues. Here the CDR3 DNA reads TGTGCCAGCAGTTACTCCCCCTTCACAGATACGCAGTATTTT. As protein: CASSYSPFTDTQYF.

This clone was counted between two and nine times. The V gene is TRBV4-2, the J gene TRBJ2-3; TRBD1 is a possible D gene (6 bases). V lost 0 bases, J lost 4 bases, and 8 bases lay in between. The CDR3 has 14 residues. Germline V gene lookup returns CDR1 LGHNA and CDR2 YNFKEQ. Here the CDR3 reads CASSQDRTADTQYF. The CDR3 region has the DNA TGTGCCAGCAGCCAAGATCGGACAGCAGATACGCAGTATTTT.

This rearrangement joins TRBV7-8 to TRBJ1-3; a possible D gene is TRBD1 (6 bases). The CDR3 covers 15 residues. Germline V gives CDR1 SGHVS, CDR2 FQNEAQ. V was cut by 2 bases and J by 4 bases, with 12 bases left in between. For the CDR3, the DNA is TGTGCCAGCAGCTTACATCGGGGGGCGGGAAACACCATATATTTT. This codes for CASSLHRGAGNTIYF.

The chain joins TRBV6-5 to TRBJ1-3, with 8 bases fitting TRBD1. Looked up from germline, CDR1 is MNHEY and CDR2 is SVGAGI. J gave up 4 bases and V 0 bases, and 2 bases lay outside the gene matches. This CDR3 is built from 15 residues. This CDR3 reads CASSYSAGGGNTIYF. For the CDR3, the DNA is TGTGCCAGCAGTTACTCAGCAGGGGGCGGAAACACCATATATTTT.

The chain joins TRBV6-5 to TRBJ1-6; a possible D gene is TRBD1 (6 bases). Germline loops: CDR1 MNHEY, CDR2 SVGAGI. The CDR3 has 15 amino acids. V shed 2 bases and J shed 10 bases, with 15 bases lying between them. The CDR3 region has the DNA TGTGCCAGCAGTTACAGTCAGGGAGGGGGATCACCCCTCCACTTT. It translates to CASSYSQGGGSPLHF.

The rearrangement joins TRBV25-1 to TRBJ2-5; TRBD1 matches 10 bases. The V gene's germline CDR1 is MGHDK and CDR2 SYGVNS. The CDR3 is made up of 16 amino acids. V was clipped by 3 bases and J by 8 bases; unmatched bases: 12. CDR3 protein: CASSDGLRDRGGTQYF. CDR3 sequence (DNA): TGTGCCAGCAGTGATGGTTTGAGGGACAGGGGAGGTACCCAGTACTTC.

In this sample, this clone turned up a few times. The V and J genes are TRBV25-1 and TRBJ1-1; tentative D call: TRBD1 (5 bases). Trimming took off 0 bases at V and 8 bases at J, with 13 bases between the two ends. The CDR3 sequence is 14 residues long. The germline V gene has CDR1 MGHDK and CDR2 SYGVNS. CDR3 DNA: TGTGCCAGCAGTGAATATAAGGGGAAGAAAGAAGCTTTCTTT. It specifies CASSEYKGKKEAFF.

The rearrangement joins TRBV5-1 to TRBJ2-1, with TRBD1 as a possible D gene (6 bases). Germline CDR1 reads SGHRS; CDR2 reads YFSETQ. The CDR3 is 14 residues long. With 7 bases removed from V and 6 bases from J, the gap between germline ends came to 17 bases. CDR3 region: CASLSTGLGNEQFF. CDR3 nucleotide sequence: TGCGCCAGCTTAAGTACAGGGCTGGGCAATGAGCAGTTCTTC.

This clone was seen once. The rearrangement joins TRBV5-1 to TRBJ1-2, with D perhaps matching TRBD1 (5 bases). Germline V gene data show CDR1 as SGHRS and CDR2 as YFSETQ. The CDR3 spans 15 residues. The germline V and J ends were trimmed by 2 bases and 7 bases, with 18 bases remaining between them. This CDR3 reads CASSFRSDNAGGYTF. The CDR3 nucleotides are TGCGCCAGCAGCTTTCGCTCGGACAATGCAGGTGGCTACACCTTC.

The chain recombines TRBV25-1 with TRBJ2-7; 8 bases line up with TRBD2. Germline loops: CDR1 MGHDK, CDR2 SYGVNS. This CDR3 comprises 14 residues. The V gene end was trimmed by 5 bases and the J gene end by 1 base; junction bases not matched to a gene: 4. CDR3 nucleotide sequence: TGTGCCAGCAGTTCGGGGGGGCAATCCTACGAGCAGTACTTC. It yields the protein CASSSGGQSYEQYF.

J is TRBJ1-1 and V is TRBV7-3, with TRBD1 as a possible D gene (5 bases). Germline CDR1 reads SGHTA; CDR2 reads FQGTGA. Trimming took 5 bases from V and 3 from J, leaving 13 bases between them. The CDR3 runs 14 residues. CDR3 sequence: CASSAFARDTEAFF. The CDR3, as DNA: TGTGCCAGCAGCGCCTTCGCCAGGGACACTGAAGCTTTCTTT.

The chain recombines TRBV20-1 with TRBJ1-1; D is unresolved. The CDR3 contains 14 residues. V was shortened by 3 bases and J by 0 bases, with 11 bases between the two germline ends. The germline V gene encodes CDR1 DFQATT and CDR2 SNEGSKA (reference sequence). The CDR3, as DNA: TGCAGTGCTAGTCCTGGCAGAATGAACACTGAAGCTTTCTTT. Protein sequence: CSASPGRMNTEAFF.

This rearrangement joins TRBV18 to TRBJ2-2, with TRBD1 identical over 7 bases. The CDR3 loop spans 15 amino acids. Germline CDR1 reads KGHSH; CDR2 reads LQKENI. With 3 bases clipped from V and 0 bases from J, the junction kept 1 base outside the gene matches. The CDR3 sequence is CASSPGQSNTGELFF. As DNA, the CDR3 is TGTGCCAGCTCACCGGGACAGTCGAACACCGGGGAGCTGTTTTTT.

The chain links TRBV6-5 to TRBJ1-5; D remains ambiguous. CDR1 is MNHEY and CDR2 is SVGAGI in the germline V gene. This CDR3 region has 15 residues. Trimming pared 4 bases from V and 2 bases from J, leaving 12 bases between. The chain's CDR3 is CASSSEGGGNQPQHF. The CDR3 region has the DNA TGTGCCAGCAGTTCAGAGGGAGGAGGCAATCAGCCCCAGCATTTT.

This clone has only a few counts. The genes are TRBV27 and TRBJ2-7; D is possibly TRBD1 (6 bases). CDR1 and CDR2 from the germline V gene are MNHEY and SMNVEV (reference sequence). The CDR3 is 16 residues long. V was trimmed by 3 bases and J by 3 bases, leaving 18 bases between them. For the CDR3, the DNA is TGTGCCAGCAGTTTGGCAGGGGCTCTGAGTCTCTACGAGCAGTACTTC. It specifies CASSLAGALSLYEQYF.

V is TRBV11-1 and J is TRBJ1-1, with no clear D. Germline V gives CDR1 SGHAT, CDR2 FQDESV (reference sequence). The CDR3 is made up of 13 amino acids. V lost 5 bases and J 4 bases, leaving 11 bases between the germline ends. Written as DNA, the CDR3 is TGTGCCAGCAGCCCCGGGTCCGCCACTGAAGCTTTCTTT. Translating it yields CASSPGSATEAFF.

The V call is TRBV6-5, the J call TRBJ2-2; 7 positions match TRBD1. CDR1 is MNHEY, CDR2 SVGAGI, per germline. This CDR3 contains 13 residues. This CDR3 is CGARGTNTGELFF. CDR3 nucleotide sequence: TGTGGCGCCAGGGGGACGAACACCGGGGAGCTGTTTTTT.